The 32 T cell receptor beta chains reported below all come from one sample, sequenced in a study of shared clonotypes between healthy human individuals. Naive CD8 cells comprised CD45RO-negative, CCR7-positively selected cells, excluding terminally differentiated effector memory CD45RA+ cells. Produced via immunoSEQ multiplex PCR; TCRdb's table is partial and in-frame only. The repertoire holds about 2.1 million clones, with 90% to 95% as singletons. Sample: naive CD8+ T cells from PBMCs. The receptors stem from a man younger than 35 in good health. Some clones in this sample may be carry-over from other donors' samples.

V gene TRBV19 combines with J gene TRBJ1-5; the D is unclear. V lost 3 bases to trimming and J lost 1 base, with 10 bases between them. CDR3 length equals 15 residues. Per germline, CDR1 LNHDA and CDR2 SQIVND (reference sequence). CDR3 sequence reads: CASSIWAGSNQPQHF. The CDR3 DNA sequence: TGTGCCAGTAGTATTTGGGCCGGGAGCAATCAGCCCCAGCATTTT. Full variable domain (rest looked up from reference TRBV19 and TRBJ1-5): DGGITQSPKYLFRKEGQNVTLSCEQNLNHDAMYWYRQDPGQGLRLIYYSQIVNDFQKGDIAEGYSVSREKKESFPLTVTSAQKNPTAFYLCASSIWAGSNQPQHFGDGTRLSIL.

This chain links TRBV25-1 with TRBJ1-3; no reliable D call. V was pared by 2 bases and J by 0 bases, with 5 bases between. CDR1 and CDR2 (germline): MGHDK, SYGVNS. The CDR3 totals 14 residues. DNA for the CDR3: TGTGCCAGCAGTGAACCCGGCTCTGGAAACACCATATATTTT. Amino acids: CASSEPGSGNTIYF.

A single count supports this clone. V usage is TRBV6-5 and J usage is TRBJ2-1; D could derive from TRBD1 or TRBD2 (6 bases each). CDR1 MNHEY and CDR2 SVGAGI come from the germline V gene. The CDR3 loop spans 14 amino acids. The V end was cut by 10 bases, the J end by 1 base, with 14 bases between. The CDR3 is CATRGTPSYNEQFF. The CDR3 nucleotides are TGTGCCACTCGCGGGACACCTTCCTACAATGAGCAGTTCTTC.

This rearrangement joins TRBV13 to TRBJ2-1; 8 nucleotides line up with TRBD1. V was clipped by 5 bases and J by 3 bases; unmatched bases: 9. CDR3 length: 16 amino acids. Germline CDR1 reads PRHDT; CDR2 reads FYEKMQ (reference sequence). This chain's CDR3 is CASSARTGPLYNEQFF. The CDR3 region has the DNA TGTGCCAGCAGCGCTCGGACAGGGCCACTCTACAATGAGCAGTTCTTC. Supplemented by reference TRBV13 and TRBJ2-1, the full variable domain reads AAGVIQSPRHLIKEKRETATLKCYPIPRHDTVYWYQQGPGQDPQFLISFYEKMQSDKGSIPDRFSAQQFSDYHSELNMSSLELGDSALYFCASSARTGPLYNEQFFGPGTRLTVL.

This sequence joins TRBV7-9 and TRBJ1-2, with 10 nucleotides matching TRBD1. Germline values: CDR1 SEHNR, CDR2 FQNEAQ (reference sequence). After removal of 5 bases from V and 7 bases from J, the junction contained 10 bases not matched to a gene. This CDR3 comprises 15 residues. The DNA for the CDR3 is TGTGCCAGCAGCGTTGGACAGGGGGATCTGTTTGGCTACACCTTC. Translating gives CASSVGQGDLFGYTF.

The genes are TRBV6-5 and TRBJ1-2; no clear D. The germline V gene has CDR1 MNHEY and CDR2 SVGAGI. Trimming stripped 5 bases from V and 0 bases from J, with 13 bases between. The CDR3 is made up of 15 amino acids. Written as DNA, the CDR3 is TGTGCCAGCAGTCTCTCCGACGGAACTAACTATGGCTACACCTTC. It encodes CASSLSDGTNYGYTF.

This sequence joins TRBV4-1 and TRBJ2-1; D might be TRBD1 (6 bases). Germline loops: CDR1 MGHRA, CDR2 YSYEKL. Trimming removed 1 base at V and 3 bases at J, with 10 bases between. CDR3 length: 15 amino acids. CDR3 sequence reads: CASSQASQGYNEQFF. CDR3 DNA: TGCGCCAGCAGCCAAGCGTCACAGGGCTACAATGAGCAGTTCTTC.

The CDR3 DNA follows: TGTGCCAGCACCTTTCCATTACAGGTCCCTGGAAACACCATATATTTT. Translated, it gives CASTFPLQVPGNTIYF. This chain links TRBV7-9 with TRBJ1-3, with D possibly being TRBD1 (5 bases). The V gene lost 7 bases and the J gene lost 2 bases, with 18 bases spanning the gap. This CDR3 comprises 16 residues. Germline V lookup: CDR1 SEHNR, CDR2 FQNEAQ (reference sequence).

The chain links TRBV27 to TRBJ2-5; D is unclear. Per germline, CDR1 MNHEY and CDR2 SMNVEV (reference sequence). Trimming pared 8 bases from V and 7 bases from J, leaving 14 bases between. The CDR3 is 12 amino acids. CDR3 sequence reads: CASGEIPGTQYF. CDR3 coding DNA: TGTGCCAGCGGAGAAATACCGGGGACCCAGTACTTC.

This clone was detected only once. The gene calls are TRBV7-2 and TRBJ2-2; 8 nucleotides agree with TRBD1. The length of the CDR3 is 15 residues. The germline V gene has CDR1 SGHTA and CDR2 FQGNSA. With 5 bases clipped from V and 4 bases from J, the junction kept 6 bases outside the gene matches. The DNA for the CDR3 is TGTGCCAGCAGCCTTAGGACAGGGAGCACCGGGGAGCTGTTTTTT. Translating it yields CASSLRTGSTGELFF.

V usage is TRBV11-2 and J usage is TRBJ2-5, with TRBD2 matching 8 bases. The CDR3 is made up of 15 amino acids. The junction had 10 bases not matched to a gene; V was cut back by 6 bases and J by 4 bases. From germline, CDR1 is SGHAT and CDR2 FQNNGV. The CDR3 spells CASRLAGLEGETQYF. DNA for the CDR3: TGTGCCAGCAGACTTGCGGGACTAGAGGGAGAGACCCAGTACTTC. The whole variable domain, remainder taken from reference TRBV11-2 and TRBJ2-5, is EAGVAQSPRYKIIEKRQSVAFWCNPISGHATLYWYQQILGQGPKLLIQFQNNGVVDDSQLPKDRFSAERLKGVDSTLKIQPAKLEDSAVYLCASRLAGLEGETQYFGPGTRLLVL.

The chain has TRBV7-9 and TRBJ2-2, with a tentative D call TRBD2 (6 bases). Trimming stripped 2 bases from V and 1 base from J, with 8 bases between. CDR1 is SEHNR and CDR2 is FQNEAQ in the germline V gene (reference sequence). The CDR3 sequence is 15 residues long. CDR3 nucleotides: TGTGCCAGCAGCTTACGGCGGGAGAACACCGGGGAGCTGTTTTTT. Its translation is CASSLRRENTGELFF.

V and J are TRBV19 and TRBJ2-7, with D possibly matching TRBD2 (5 bases). The CDR3 runs to 14 residues. V dropped 10 bases and J dropped 0 bases, with 16 bases sitting between them. Germline CDR1 reads LNHDA; CDR2 reads SQIVND (reference sequence). CDR3 loop: CATSPPGSSYEQYF. The CDR3 nucleotides read TGTGCCACATCGCCCCCGGGGAGCTCCTACGAGCAGTACTTC.

This clone came up once. The chain couples TRBV6-5 to TRBJ1-2, with 8 bases matching TRBD1. Trimming cost V 1 base and J 6 bases; bases outside gene matches: 4. Germline V gene sequence: CDR1 MNHEY, CDR2 SVGAGI. This CDR3 region has 14 residues. The CDR3 sequence is CASSYWPDRDGYTF. DNA of the CDR3: TGTGCCAGCAGTTACTGGCCGGACAGGGATGGCTACACCTTC.

The genes are TRBV19 and TRBJ2-7, with 8 bases that match TRBD1. The germline V gene encodes CDR1 LNHDA and CDR2 SQIVND (reference sequence). Trimming at V came to 3 bases and at J to 5 bases, leaving 6 bases not matched to a gene. CDR3 length: 14 residues. In DNA form, the CDR3 reads TGTGCCAGTAGTATTAGGTACAGGGGGAACGAGCAGTACTTC. Its protein is CASSIRYRGNEQYF.

The chain couples TRBV27 to TRBJ1-1, with unresolved D. The CDR3 sequence is 14 residues long. Germline V lookup: CDR1 MNHEY, CDR2 SMNVEV (reference sequence). Between the trimmed V and J ends, which lost 0 bases and 7 bases, there was a span of 12 bases. The CDR3 DNA sequence: TGTGCCAGCAGTTTATCGATAAGGGTCGATGAAGCTTTCTTT. It specifies CASSLSIRVDEAFF.

The V and J genes are TRBV19 and TRBJ1-5, with D perhaps TRBD1 (5 bases). CDR1 and CDR2 from the germline V gene are LNHDA and SQIVND (reference sequence). The CDR3 is 16 residues long. Deletions cut 3 bases from V and 3 bases from J, with 15 bases between. The CDR3 protein is CASSISVRALNQPQHF. The CDR3 bases are TGTGCCAGTAGTATTAGCGTCAGGGCCCTCAATCAGCCCCAGCATTTT.

The rearrangement joins TRBV2 to TRBJ2-7; tentative D call: TRBD2 (5 bases). The ends were cut back, 6 bases at V and 2 bases at J, with 17 bases in the middle. This CDR3 is built from 15 residues. Looked up from germline, CDR1 is SNHLY and CDR2 is FYNNEI. CDR3 in amino acids: CASRGAIARPYEQYF. For the CDR3, the DNA is TGTGCCAGCAGGGGCGCGATAGCGAGGCCCTACGAGCAGTACTTC.

V gene TRBV27 combines with J gene TRBJ1-2; maybe TRBD1 (5 bases). Germline assignment: CDR1 MNHEY and CDR2 SMNVEV (reference sequence). V lost 5 bases and J 1 base, leaving 17 bases between the germline ends. The CDR3 is 16 amino acids. The CDR3 bases are TGTGCCAGCAGTCCTATCCCCCGCAGGGATAACTATGGCTACACCTTC. Encoded protein: CASSPIPRRDNYGYTF.

The rearrangement links TRBV19 to TRBJ1-1; D unclear. The CDR3 is made up of 12 amino acids. Germline lookup yields CDR1 LNHDA and CDR2 SQIVND (reference sequence). V lost 8 bases and J 0 bases, leaving 7 bases between the germline ends. The CDR3 DNA is TGTGCCAGTTGGGGAATGAACACTGAAGCTTTCTTT. It translates to CASWGMNTEAFF.

This chain uses TRBV4-3 with TRBJ2-2; 8 nucleotides agree with TRBD2. V was clipped by 3 bases and J by 3 bases; unmatched bases: 6. Germline assignment: CDR1 LGHNA and CDR2 YSLEER. The CDR3 runs 16 residues. CDR3 protein: CASSHERELYTGELFF. The CDR3 DNA reads TGCGCCAGCAGCCATGAGCGGGAGCTTTACACCGGGGAGCTGTTTTTT.

The chain links TRBV9 to TRBJ2-5; the match to TRBD2 covers 7 bases. CDR1 is SGDLS and CDR2 is YYNGEE in the germline V gene. The CDR3 runs to 15 residues. Germline trimming cut 0 bases from V and 0 bases from J; bases unmatched to any gene: 2. The CDR3 DNA reads as TGTGCCAGCAGCGTAGCCAGCGGGAACCAAGAGACCCAGTACTTC. Translation gives CASSVASGNQETQYF.

J is TRBJ1-2 and V is TRBV7-9; tentatively, D is TRBD1 (6 bases). Germline values: CDR1 SEHNR, CDR2 FQNEAQ (reference sequence). Trimming cost V 6 bases and J 0 bases, with 11 bases left between them. The CDR3 spans 14 residues. The CDR3 sequence: CASRTGTSNYGYTF. DNA for the CDR3: TGTGCCAGCAGGACAGGAACCTCTAACTATGGCTACACCTTC.

CDR3 bases: TGTGCCAGCAGTAACGCATACGAGCAGTACTTC. Translated: CASSNAYEQYF. The chain is built from TRBV27 and TRBJ2-7, with D uncertain. V was clipped by 5 bases and J by 4 bases, with 6 bases between them. CDR1 is MNHEY and CDR2 is SMNVEV in the germline V gene (reference sequence). The CDR3 contains 11 residues.

Only one count was recorded for this clone. The chain joins TRBV30 to TRBJ1-2, with 7 bases that match TRBD1. This CDR3 is built from 15 residues. The germline gives CDR1 GTSNPN, CDR2 SVGIG (reference sequence). Trimming cost V 1 base and J 5 bases; bases outside gene matches: 10. The CDR3 coding sequence is TGTGCCTGGAGTGCTCCCGGACAGGCTCTTTATGGCTACACCTTC. The encoded protein is CAWSAPGQALYGYTF.

The chain uses TRBV6-1 and TRBJ1-5, with D tentatively TRBD1 (6 bases). Germline CDR1 is MNHNS and CDR2 is SASEGT. V was trimmed by 2 bases and J by 0 bases, leaving 11 bases between them. CDR3 size: 16 residues. The DNA of the CDR3 is TGTGCCAGCAGTGAATGGTACAGGGATAGCAATCAGCCCCAGCATTTT. The encoded protein is CASSEWYRDSNQPQHF.

The CDR3 spells CASSQVPGSGNTIYF. CDR3 nucleotides: TGCGCCAGCAGCCAAGTACCGGGCTCTGGAAACACCATATATTTT. This chain connects TRBV4-1 to TRBJ1-3, with D uncertain. V lost 1 base and J lost 0, with 7 bases in between. The CDR3 consists of 15 residues. CDR1 is MGHRA and CDR2 is YSYEKL in the germline V gene.

This chain joins TRBV27 and TRBJ2-7; 7 bases map to TRBD1. Germline lookup yields CDR1 MNHEY and CDR2 SMNVEV (reference sequence). Losses at the gene ends were 6 bases for V and 4 bases for J; bases not matched to a gene: 18. The CDR3 consists of 17 residues. The CDR3 here is CASSLSPRTGVRYEQYF. As DNA, the CDR3 is TGTGCCAGCAGCCTATCACCCCGGACAGGCGTAAGATACGAGCAGTACTTC.

The chain employs TRBV28 and TRBJ1-1; TRBD1 might be the D (6 bases). Trimming cost V 6 bases and J 5 bases, with 28 bases left between them. In germline, CDR1 is MDHEN, CDR2 SYDVKM. CDR3 length: 18 amino acids. This CDR3 reads CASRTFGPGHLEETEAFF. The CDR3 DNA reads as TGTGCCAGCAGGACTTTCGGCCCGGGACACTTGGAGGAAACTGAAGCTTTCTTT. Full variable domain (rest looked up from reference TRBV28 and TRBJ1-1): DVKVTQSSRYLVKRTGEKVFLECVQDMDHENMFWYRQDPGLGLRLIYFSYDVKMKEKGDIPEGYSVSREKKERFSLILESASTNQTSMYLCASRTFGPGHLEETEAFFGQGTRLTVV.

The chain carries TRBV30 and TRBJ2-1; TRBD2 matches at 8 bases. V lost 8 bases, J lost 8 bases, and 11 bases stayed unmatched. The germline V gene has CDR1 GTSNPN and CDR2 SVGIG (reference sequence). The CDR3 is made up of 13 amino acids. Written as DNA, the CDR3 is TGTGCCCTGGGCCGGACTAGCCTCGATGAGCAGTTCTTC. Translating it yields CALGRTSLDEQFF.

The chain links TRBV9 to TRBJ2-1; 13 nucleotides line up with TRBD2. The CDR3 loop spans 16 amino acids. The germline V gene encodes CDR1 SGDLS and CDR2 YYNGEE. V trimming: 1 base; J trimming: 7 bases; junction bases outside the gene matches: 5. CDR3 residues: CASSVPLAGGPNEQFF. As DNA, the CDR3 is TGTGCCAGCAGCGTACCACTAGCGGGAGGGCCTAATGAGCAGTTCTTC.

The chain employs TRBV4-2 and TRBJ2-1; no clear D. The CDR3 sequence is 13 residues long. CDR1 is LGHNA, CDR2 YNFKEQ, per germline. V dropped 3 bases and J dropped 9 bases, with 12 bases sitting between them. The CDR3: CASSQTGPGEQFF. CDR3 bases: TGTGCCAGCAGCCAGACTGGGCCGGGTGAGCAGTTCTTC.